These T cell receptor beta chains were read from a single sample in a study of blood T cells in healthy people across ages. MiXCR, run by TCRdb on the 5' RACE reads, gives a single entry per CDR3 protein. Of about 680,000 distinct CDR3 sequences in the sample, around half are singletons; the top ten hold 30% to 35%. Material for sequencing was blood. Source of these receptors: a woman aged 60 to 75 in good health. The CDR3 runs from the conserved cysteine through the conserved F or W. Each record gives: CDR3 protein, CDR3 DNA, clone size, D gene, J gene, V gene. The D gene is left open where the match is weak. Expanded clones are given a class, and other clones once, few, many or no size at all.

CTSSPRGRGRETQYF,TGTACCAGCAGTCCAAGGGGCAGGGGGAGAGAGACCCAGTACTTC,once,TRBD1,TRBJ2-5,TRBV28
CASSTQGGGEQFF,TGTGCCAGCAGCACCCAGGGTGGTGGTGAGCAGTTCTTC,few,NA,TRBJ2-1,TRBV6-4
CASSSTSGIYNEQFF,TGTGCCAGCAGCTCTACTAGCGGGATCTACAATGAGCAGTTCTTC,few,TRBD2,TRBJ2-1,TRBV7-2
CAITLTMDYGYTF,TGTGCCATCACCCTGACAATGGACTATGGCTACACCTTC,NA,NA,TRBJ1-2,TRBV10-3
CASSPWTGENEQYF,TGCGCCAGCAGTCCCTGGACAGGGGAAAACGAGCAGTACTTC,few,TRBD1,TRBJ2-7,TRBV5-1
CASSSPGLAYNEQFF,TGTGCCAGCAGCTCGCCGGGACTAGCCTACAATGAGCAGTTCTTC,NA,TRBD2,TRBJ2-1,TRBV7-9
CATSDIRQGRYEQYF,TGTGCCACCAGTGATATCCGACAGGGTCGCTACGAGCAGTACTTC,NA,TRBD1,TRBJ2-7,TRBV24-1
CASSPRLADPYNEQFF,TGTGCCAGCAGTCCCAGACTAGCGGATCCCTACAATGAGCAGTTCTTC,many,TRBD2,TRBJ2-1,TRBV12-3/TRBV12-4
CSARLEPGYTF,TGCAGTGCTAGGCTGGAACCGGGCTACACCTTC,NA,NA,TRBJ1-2,TRBV20-1
CASSSRDPPDTQYF,TGTGCCAGCAGTAGCAGGGACCCCCCAGATACGCAGTATTTT,NA,NA,TRBJ2-3,TRBV28
CASSLKDGGQGEFYGYTF,TGCGCCAGCAGCTTGAAGGACGGAGGCCAGGGGGAGTTTTATGGCTACACCTTC,few,TRBD1,TRBJ1-2,TRBV5-1
CATSRKGRMETQYF,TGTGCCACCAGCAGAAAAGGGAGGATGGAGACCCAGTACTTC,NA,NA,TRBJ2-5,TRBV15
CASSLAVRVGDTQYF,TGTGCCAGCAGCTTAGCGGTTAGGGTGGGGGATACGCAGTATTTT,NA,NA,TRBJ2-3,TRBV7-2
CSARPPGTGGNYGYTF,TGCAGTGCTAGGCCCCCCGGGACAGGGGGCAACTATGGCTACACCTTC,NA,TRBD1,TRBJ1-2,TRBV20-1
CVSSPLLVESSPLHF,TGTGTCAGCAGTCCCCTCTTGGTGGAAAGCTCACCCCTCCACTTT,NA,NA,TRBJ1-6,TRBV27
CAIRGLLSAEQYF,TGTGCCATCAGGGGCCTATTGAGCGCAGAGCAGTACTTC,NA,NA,TRBJ2-7,TRBV10-3
CSAREERNYGYTF,TGCAGTGCTAGAGAGGAGAGAAACTATGGCTACACCTTC,NA,NA,TRBJ1-2,TRBV20-1
CASSKDRGRDYTEAFF,TGTGCCAGCAGTAAGGACAGGGGGCGCGATTACACTGAAGCTTTCTTT,once,TRBD1,TRBJ1-1,TRBV6-2/TRBV6-3
CASSLGTINYEQYF,TGTGCCAGCAGCCTCGGGACAATTAACTACGAGCAGTACTTC,NA,NA,TRBJ2-7,TRBV3-1
CASSFAGYRKETQYF,TGTGCCAGCAGTTTCGCCGGCTACAGAAAAGAGACCCAGTACTTC,NA,NA,TRBJ2-5,TRBV28
CSAREGGPKNEQFF,TGCAGTGCTCGCGAGGGAGGGCCCAAGAATGAGCAGTTCTTC,NA,TRBD2,TRBJ2-1,TRBV20-1
CASSYSIHDRVSYEQYF,TGCGCCAGCAGCTACTCCATACATGACAGGGTGTCCTACGAGCAGTACTTC,NA,TRBD1,TRBJ2-7,TRBV5-1
CASTPPWASGPQETQYF,TGTGCCAGCACCCCACCGTGGGCTAGCGGGCCCCAAGAGACCCAGTACTTC,few,TRBD2,TRBJ2-5,TRBV12-3/TRBV12-4
CASTLQGSGSYEQYF,TGTGCCAGCACCCTACAGGGGTCGGGCTCCTACGAGCAGTACTTC,NA,TRBD1,TRBJ2-7,TRBV6-5
CASSVWTGPYGYTF,TGTGCCAGCAGCGTTTGGACAGGCCCTTATGGCTACACCTTC,NA,TRBD1,TRBJ1-2,TRBV9
CASSTIAVGTSWYF,TGTGCCAGCAGTACTATAGCGGTGGGTACGTCTTGGTACTTC,NA,NA,TRBJ2-5,TRBV2
CAISESLDWAEAFF,TGTGCCATCAGTGAGTCCCTGGACTGGGCGGAAGCTTTCTTT,few,NA,TRBJ1-1,TRBV10-3
CAITESGANTGELFF,TGTGCCATCACTGAGAGCGGGGCGAACACCGGGGAGCTGTTTTTT,NA,TRBD2,TRBJ2-2,TRBV10-3
CSAGGQGPGYTF,TGCAGTGCTGGCGGACAGGGGCCTGGCTACACCTTC,NA,TRBD1,TRBJ1-2,TRBV20-1
CASSLTPGTTQQTQYF,TGTGCCAGCAGCTTAACGCCCGGGACAACGCAGCAGACCCAGTACTTC,NA,NA,TRBJ2-5,TRBV7-3
CASRATGTPNSPLHF,TGTGCCAGCAGGGCAACCGGGACACCCAATTCACCCCTCCACTTT,few,NA,TRBJ1-6,TRBV11-2
CASSLRQGRGTEAFF,TGTGCCAGCAGCTTAAGGCAGGGGAGGGGCACTGAAGCTTTCTTT,NA,NA,TRBJ1-1,TRBV11-2
CSAWGSQETQYF,TGCAGTGCTTGGGGCAGTCAAGAGACCCAGTACTTC,few,NA,TRBJ2-5,TRBV20-1
CASSLRLATYNEQYF,TGTGCCAGCAGTTTACGACTAGCGACCTACAATGAGCAGTACTTC,NA,TRBD2,TRBJ2-5,TRBV27
CASSVASRQGWETQYF,TGTGCCAGCAGCGTAGCATCTCGACAGGGTTGGGAGACCCAGTACTTC,NA,TRBD1,TRBJ2-5,TRBV9
CSARDLPARDNEQFF,TGCAGTGCTAGAGATCTTCCAGCGCGGGACAATGAGCAGTTCTTC,NA,NA,TRBJ2-1,TRBV20-1
CASSQDATDYEQYF,TGTGCCAGCAGCCAAGACGCAACGGACTACGAGCAGTACTTC,NA,NA,TRBJ2-7,TRBV4-2
CSVGKNTEAFF,TGCAGCGTTGGGAAGAACACTGAAGCTTTCTTT,few,NA,TRBJ1-1,TRBV29-1
CASSQLAGTSGTSYEQYF,TGTGCCAGCAGCCAGCTCGCCGGGACTAGCGGGACATCCTACGAGCAGTACTTC,many,TRBD2,TRBJ2-7,TRBV4-2
CASSRVRGLAASATQYF,TGTGCCAGCAGCAGGGTTCGGGGACTAGCGGCTTCGGCGACCCAGTACTTC,NA,TRBD2,TRBJ2-5,TRBV3-1
CASSFWTSLDEQYF,TGCGCCAGCAGCTTCTGGACTAGCTTGGACGAGCAGTACTTC,NA,TRBD2,TRBJ2-7,TRBV5-1
CASSVISAGANVLTF,TGTGCCAGCAGCGTTATCAGTGCTGGGGCCAATGTCCTGACTTTC,NA,NA,TRBJ2-6,TRBV4-2
CASSLRIADEQYF,TGTGCCAGCAGCCTAAGAATAGCTGACGAGCAGTACTTC,NA,NA,TRBJ2-7,TRBV27
CASAAGAGSPLHF,TGTGCCAGCGCCGCGGGGGCCGGGTCACCCCTCCACTTT,NA,NA,TRBJ1-6,TRBV18
CASSPWSNYGYTF,TGTGCCAGCAGTCCCTGGTCTAACTATGGCTACACCTTC,NA,NA,TRBJ1-2,TRBV28
CASSQEWGLVAASYNEQYF,TGTGCCAGCAGCCAAGAATGGGGATTAGTAGCGGCCTCCTACAATGAGCAGTACTTC,NA,NA,TRBJ2-5,TRBV14
CASSLGRTSGYEQYF,TGCGCCAGCAGCTTGGGACGGACTAGCGGCTACGAGCAGTACTTC,NA,TRBD2,TRBJ2-7,TRBV5-1
CASSAPLAGNYEQYF,TGTGCCAGCAGCGCTCCCCTGGCGGGAAATTACGAGCAGTACTTC,NA,NA,TRBJ2-7,TRBV7-9
CASSSSSETQYF,TGTGCCAGCAGCTCTAGCTCTGAGACCCAGTACTTC,few,NA,TRBJ2-5,TRBV4-2